The sequence of this T cell receptor (beta chain) was determined in a study of T cell responses to AZD1222 COVID-19 vaccine. General study results and limits: After the peak T cell response, and only then, were repertoires sampled. White British donors predominated, females outnumbered males, and clonal diversity was possibly underestimated. The CD4 TCRs associated with vaccination extended across spike and predominated at 160-218 and 743-854.

Clones were read by immunoSEQ multiplex PCR, and TCRdb kept only the in-frame ones, dropping some. Counted here are over 100,000 clones, around 82% occurring once; the ten biggest clones make up roughly 9.9%. Germline lookup yields CDR1 MNHEY and CDR2 SVGAGI. The CDR3 totals 14 residues. Between the trimmed V and J ends, which lost 6 bases and 3 bases, there was a span of 15 bases. Details on this clone: Antigen: not known.

The TCR originated in an adult in good health. The chain uses TRBV6-5 and TRBJ2-7; D is perhaps TRBD1 (6 bases). The sample was peripheral blood, taken on day 0 of AZD1222 vaccination. CDR3 bases: TGTGCCAGCAGGCCCCGGACAGTTTTCTACGAGCAGTACTTC. It translates to CASRPRTVFYEQYF.